What follows are 23 T cell receptor beta chains derived from one specimen sequenced in a study of shared clonotypes between healthy human individuals. This table comes from immunoSEQ multiplex PCR, and its TCRdb copy is limited to in-frame clones, with some not included. This sample carries about 1 million clones, roughly 80% of them seen once, and the ten largest clones take 1.4%. Source material: memory CD4+ T cells sorted from blood. Subset noted: CD45RA-negative fraction. Receptor source: a man aged 18-30 years in good health.

The rearrangement links TRBV10-3 to TRBJ1-6, with D tentatively TRBD1 (5 bases). Germline values: CDR1 ENHRY, CDR2 SYGVKD. CDR3 size: 14 residues. Between the trimmed V and J ends, which lost 4 bases and 6 bases, there was a span of 10 bases. CDR3 DNA: TGTGCCATCAGTGTCGGAGGGGCTAATTCACCCCTCCACTTT. It yields the protein CAISVGGANSPLHF.

This rearrangement joins TRBV7-2 to TRBJ2-7; 10 bases map to TRBD2. This CDR3 contains 14 residues. Trimming cost V 3 bases and J 2 bases; bases outside gene matches: 1. CDR1 SGHTA and CDR2 FQGNSA come from the germline V gene. The CDR3 protein is CASSFLAGAYEQYF. CDR3 DNA sequence: TGTGCCAGCAGCTTCCTAGCGGGGGCCTACGAGCAGTACTTC.

V is TRBV19 and J is TRBJ2-5; weak D call: TRBD2 (6 bases). This CDR3 region has 14 residues. Trimming pared 3 bases from V and 5 bases from J, leaving 13 bases between. Looked up from germline, CDR1 is LNHDA and CDR2 is SQIVND (reference sequence). The CDR3 DNA follows: TGTGCCAGTAGTATTGTGGGGGGTACGGAGACCCAGTACTTC. Translating gives CASSIVGGTETQYF.

The J gene is TRBJ2-7, the V gene TRBV5-5; 13 nucleotides agree with TRBD2. The trim removed 0 bases at V and 4 bases at J, leaving 13 bases unmatched. This CDR3 spans 19 amino acids. From germline, CDR1 is SGHKS and CDR2 YYEKEE (reference sequence). The CDR3 spells CASSLGATSGRSNWYEQYF. CDR3 in DNA: TGTGCCAGCAGCTTGGGGGCGACTAGCGGGAGGAGTAATTGGTACGAGCAGTACTTC.

The rearrangement uses TRBV7-8 and TRBJ1-2; D gene uncertain. This CDR3 has 15 residues. CDR1 and CDR2 from the germline V gene are SGHVS and FQNEAQ. The ends were cut back, 1 base at V and 4 bases at J, with 13 bases in the middle. The CDR3 DNA sequence: TGTGCCAGCAGCTTAGAGGGCCAAGAGGGCTATGGCTACACCTTC. This gives the protein CASSLEGQEGYGYTF.

The chain couples TRBV5-1 to TRBJ2-7, with 7 nucleotides matching TRBD1. The trim removed 4 bases at V and 2 bases at J, leaving 3 bases unmatched. This CDR3 is 13 amino acids long. CDR1 and CDR2 (germline): SGHRS, YFSETQ. This chain's CDR3 is CASSKTGTYEQYF. The CDR3 DNA is TGCGCCAGCAGCAAGACAGGGACCTACGAGCAGTACTTC.

V is TRBV15 and J is TRBJ2-4; 9 nucleotides align to TRBD2. CDR1 LNHNV and CDR2 YYDKDF come from the germline V gene (reference sequence). Losses at the gene ends were 8 bases for V and 6 bases for J; bases not matched to a gene: 11. The CDR3 consists of 15 residues. The CDR3 loop reads CATGTLAGEGNIQYF. The CDR3 region has the DNA TGTGCCACCGGAACATTAGCGGGGGAGGGAAACATTCAGTACTTC.

This clone appeared once. A much more abundant neighbour one base away suggests this may be a read error. The chain carries TRBV2 and TRBJ2-1, with 8 positions matching TRBD1. The CDR3 loop spans 12 amino acids. Germline assignment: CDR1 SNHLY and CDR2 FYNNEI. V shed 4 bases, J shed 7 bases, and the junction held 0 bases outside the gene matches. CDR3 nucleotide sequence: TGTGCCAGCAGTGGGGACAGGAATGAGCAGTTCTTC. Translated, it gives CASSGDRNEQFF.

The rearrangement links TRBV15 to TRBJ2-7; D not certain. Trimming pared 0 bases from V and 3 bases from J, leaving 12 bases between. Germline V gives CDR1 LNHNV, CDR2 YYDKDF (reference sequence). The CDR3 extends over 15 amino acids. For the CDR3, the DNA is TGTGCCACCAGCAGAGAGACAAGGAGTGGCTACGAGCAGTACTTC. Its protein product is CATSRETRSGYEQYF.

This sequence joins TRBV29-1 and TRBJ2-5; 8 bases are shared with TRBD2. Gene TRBJ2-7 matches the end of the DNA better, so the J call may be wrong. CDR3 size: 16 residues. Germline CDR1 SQVTM, CDR2 ANQGSEA. The DNA for the CDR3 is TGCAGCGTTGAAGAGGCAGGCAGCGGGAGAGCATACGAGCAGTACTTC. Its translation: CSVEEAGSGRAYEQYF.

J is TRBJ2-1 and V is TRBV6-1, with a tentative D call TRBD2 (7 bases). CDR1 MNHNS and CDR2 SASEGT come from the germline V gene. The germline V and J ends were trimmed by 6 bases and 8 bases, with 20 bases remaining between them. The CDR3 is 15 amino acids. As DNA, the CDR3 is TGTGCCAGCAGATCAAGGGGGGGAGAAGGCGATGAGCAGTTCTTC. This encodes CASRSRGGEGDEQFF.

The CDR3 DNA sequence: TGCGCCAGCAGCCAAGAGGCAGGTAGCTCCTACGAGCAGTACTTC. Encoded protein: CASSQEAGSSYEQYF. The chain employs TRBV4-1 and TRBJ2-7; D gene unclear. Looked up from germline, CDR1 is MGHRA and CDR2 is YSYEKL. V was shortened by 0 bases and J by 0 bases, with 9 bases between the two germline ends. The CDR3 is 15 amino acids.

The rearrangement links TRBV30 to TRBJ2-1; 10 nucleotides align to TRBD2. This CDR3 spans 14 amino acids. CDR1 and CDR2 from the germline V gene are GTSNPN and SVGIG (reference sequence). V was clipped by 2 bases and J by 7 bases; unmatched bases: 5. CDR3 region: CAWSQGLARNEQFF. The DNA for the CDR3 is TGTGCCTGGAGTCAGGGACTAGCGAGGAATGAGCAGTTCTTC.

This clone showed up just a few times. In the same sample, other DNA sequences code for this CDR3. The V call is TRBV29-1, the J call TRBJ1-1, with TRBD1 matching 8 bases. In germline, CDR1 is SQVTM, CDR2 ANQGSEA. V lost 4 bases, J lost 5 bases, and 3 bases stayed unmatched. The CDR3 loop spans 12 amino acids. The DNA of the CDR3 is TGCAGCGTTGGACAGGGGAGGACTGAAGCTTTCTTT. Protein: CSVGQGRTEAFF.

The chain has TRBV5-1 and TRBJ2-5; weak D call: TRBD1 (6 bases). Trimming left V 0 bases short and J 4 bases short, with 10 bases between. The germline V gene has CDR1 SGHRS and CDR2 YFSETQ. CDR3 length: 14 residues. CDR3 amino acids: CASSLDKQGETQYF. DNA for the CDR3: TGCGCCAGCAGCTTGGATAAACAGGGAGAGACCCAGTACTTC.

The chain has TRBV5-1 and TRBJ2-5; 8 bases align to TRBD1. This CDR3 contains 15 residues. Germline V CDR1 and CDR2: SGHRS, YFSETQ. V lost 5 bases and J lost 2; bases outside the gene matches: 8. In DNA, the CDR3 is TGCGCCAGCAGGGAGGGTGGACAGGGACAAGAGACCCAGTACTTC. Protein product: CASREGGQGQETQYF.

This chain connects TRBV11-2 to TRBJ1-3; D is unresolved. CDR3 size: 15 residues. The germline V gene has CDR1 SGHAT and CDR2 FQNNGV. The V gene lost 5 bases and the J gene lost 4 bases, with 15 bases spanning the gap. The DNA of the CDR3 is TGTGCCAGCAGCCCAGACCCGGGGAACGGAAACACCATATATTTT. This translates into CASSPDPGNGNTIYF.

The genes are TRBV6-1 and TRBJ1-2; 7 bases fit TRBD1. Trimming took 5 bases from V and 4 from J; bases not matched to a gene: 7. The CDR3 is 14 amino acids. CDR1 and CDR2 from the germline V gene are MNHNS and SASEGT. The CDR3 DNA reads TGTGCCAGCAGTTCGCTGACAGGGACCTATGGCTACACCTTC. The encoded protein is CASSSLTGTYGYTF.

In this sample, this clone turned up many times. V is TRBV10-2 and J is TRBJ2-3; TRBD2 is a possible D gene (5 bases). Germline values: CDR1 WSHSY, CDR2 SAAADI. V was clipped by 5 bases and J by 2 bases, with 11 bases between them. The CDR3 is 14 amino acids. The CDR3 loop reads CASSTTGITDTQYF. The CDR3 bases are TGCGCCAGCAGTACGACCGGGATCACAGATACGCAGTATTTT.

This clone turned up a few times. CDR3: CASSPETGGANVLTF. CDR3 DNA: TGTGCCAGCAGCCCGGAAACGGGAGGGGCCAACGTCCTGACTTTC. This chain connects TRBV11-3 to TRBJ2-6; possibly TRBD2 for D (5 bases). Germline CDR1 SGHNT, CDR2 YENEEA. The CDR3 totals 15 residues. Trimming removed 5 bases at V and 4 bases at J, with 12 bases between.

The chain couples TRBV11-3 to TRBJ2-3; tentatively, D is TRBD2 (5 bases). V shed 5 bases and J shed 0 bases, with 12 bases lying between them. Germline loops: CDR1 SGHNT, CDR2 YENEEA. The CDR3 has 15 residues. The CDR3 region is CASSLGSASTDTQYF. DNA for the CDR3: TGTGCCAGCAGCCTGGGGAGCGCGAGCACAGATACGCAGTATTTT.

DNA for the CDR3: TGTGCCAGCAGTTTAGGGGAAGGGCGATACTATGGCTACACCTTC. Translating it yields CASSLGEGRYYGYTF. The gene calls are TRBV28 and TRBJ1-2, with D unclear. V dropped 2 bases and J dropped 3 bases, with 13 bases sitting between them. The CDR3 runs to 15 residues. CDR1 is MDHEN and CDR2 is SYDVKM in the germline V gene.

The CDR3 is CASSLDAGRNTGELFF. The CDR3 region has the DNA TGCGCCAGCAGCTTGGACGCGGGGCGAAACACCGGGGAGCTGTTTTTT. The rearrangement uses TRBV5-1 and TRBJ2-2, with D possibly matching TRBD2 (6 bases). Germline values: CDR1 SGHRS, CDR2 YFSETQ. V was cut by 0 bases and J by 2 bases, with 11 bases left in between. This CDR3 spans 16 amino acids.